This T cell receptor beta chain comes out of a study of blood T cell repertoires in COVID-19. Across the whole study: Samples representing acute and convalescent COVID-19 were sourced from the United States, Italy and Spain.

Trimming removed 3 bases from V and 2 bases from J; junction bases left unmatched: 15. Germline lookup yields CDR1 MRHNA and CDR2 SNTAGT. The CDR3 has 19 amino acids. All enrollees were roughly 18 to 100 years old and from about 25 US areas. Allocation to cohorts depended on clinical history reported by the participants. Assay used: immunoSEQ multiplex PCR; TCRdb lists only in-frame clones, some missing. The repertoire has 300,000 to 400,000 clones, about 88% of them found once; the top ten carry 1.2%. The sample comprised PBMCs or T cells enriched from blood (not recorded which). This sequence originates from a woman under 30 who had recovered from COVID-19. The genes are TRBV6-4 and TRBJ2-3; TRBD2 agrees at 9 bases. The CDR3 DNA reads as TGTGCCAGCAGTGAGGATGGTGGGGTAGCGGGGGCCCACACAGATACGCAGTATTTT. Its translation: CASSEDGGVAGAHTDTQYF.